These 14 T cell receptor beta chains were sequenced from one sample in a study of Ad26.COV2.S vaccination and SARS-CoV-2 variants. The treatment is: around 19 received Ad26.COV2.S at low or high dose, single or two shots; about 5 received placebo; per-sample allocation not given. Samples analyzed were those drawn on day 63 after the first vaccine or placebo injection. Profiled with immunoSEQ multiplex PCR; TCRdb holds only in-frame clones, not every one. The table includes hundreds of thousands of clones, more than 70% detected once. The sequenced sample was peripheral blood, obtained in a trial of Ad26.COV2.S vaccine versus placebo. The receptors were gathered from a person aged 18 to 59 who received the Ad26.COV2.S COVID-19 vaccine or a placebo.

The rearrangement uses TRBV19 and TRBJ1-4; 7 nucleotides line up with TRBD1. The CDR3 runs to 13 residues. Germline CDR1 reads LNHDA; CDR2 reads SQIVND (reference sequence). With 8 bases clipped from V and 4 bases from J, the junction kept 4 bases outside the gene matches. The CDR3 loop is CASGTAFNEKLFF. DNA for the CDR3: TGTGCCAGTGGGACAGCTTTTAATGAAAAACTGTTTTTT. The variable domain in full, completed from reference TRBV19 and TRBJ1-4, reads DGGITQSPKYLFRKEGQNVTLSCEQNLNHDAMYWYRQDPGQGLRLIYYSQIVNDFQKGDIAEGYSVSREKKESFPLTVTSAQKNPTAFYLCASGTAFNEKLFFGSGTQLSVL.

The chain couples TRBV19 to TRBJ1-5; tentative D call: TRBD1 (5 bases). The germline gives CDR1 LNHDA, CDR2 SQIVND (reference sequence). CDR3 length: 15 amino acids. Trimming pared 7 bases from V and 0 bases from J, leaving 13 bases between. CDR3 coding DNA: TGTGCCAGTACCCCGACAGATTATAGCAATCAGCCCCAGCATTTT. It encodes CASTPTDYSNQPQHF.

V and J are TRBV6-1 and TRBJ1-1, with a tentative D call TRBD1 (6 bases). In germline, CDR1 is MNHNS, CDR2 SASEGT. Trimming cost V 1 base and J 7 bases, with 16 bases left between them. CDR3 length: 15 amino acids. As DNA, the CDR3 is TGTGCCAGCAGTGAAGGCCATGACAGGCCGCGTGAAGCTTTCTTT. Translation gives CASSEGHDRPREAFF.

This clone has a handful of counts. V usage is TRBV7-9 and J usage is TRBJ1-3; 7 bases are shared with TRBD1. CDR1 is SEHNR, CDR2 FQNEAQ, per germline (reference sequence). The CDR3 loop spans 15 amino acids. Trimming removed 1 base from V and 2 bases from J; junction bases left unmatched: 2. CDR3 nucleotides: TGTGCCAGCAGCTTAGGAACAGGGGCTGGAAACACCATATATTTT. This gives the protein CASSLGTGAGNTIYF.

The chain has TRBV7-2 and TRBJ1-1; perhaps TRBD1 as D (6 bases). CDR3 length: 14 amino acids. The V gene lost 5 bases and the J gene lost 0 bases, with 10 bases spanning the gap. Germline V CDR1 and CDR2: SGHTA, FQGNSA. The CDR3 bases are TGTGCCAGCAGCGTTTGGACAGTGAACACTGAAGCTTTCTTT. As protein: CASSVWTVNTEAFF.

The V gene is TRBV21-1, the J gene TRBJ1-5; TRBD1, as called in the table, went unchecked against the DNA. TRBV21-1 is reported as a pseudogene. The length of the CDR3 is 16 residues. The CDR3: CASSKGFRGREQPQHF. DNA for the CDR3: TGTGCCAGCAGCAAAGGCTTCAGGGGGCGGGAGCAGCCCCAGCATTTT.

The chain couples TRBV19 to TRBJ2-3, with TRBD1 as a possible D gene (6 bases). Germline CDR1 is LNHDA and CDR2 is SQIVND (reference sequence). V gave up 7 bases and J gave up 0 bases, with 11 bases separating them. CDR3 size: 14 residues. The CDR3 DNA reads TGTGCCAGTACTCAGGGGCCCAGCACAGATACGCAGTATTTT. This gives the protein CASTQGPSTDTQYF.

The chain is built from TRBV7-6 and TRBJ2-1, with TRBD2 matching 13 bases. V dropped 5 bases and J dropped 4; count of bases not matched to a gene: 5. The CDR3 has 16 amino acids. The V gene's germline CDR1 is SGHVS and CDR2 FNYEAQ. In nucleotides, the CDR3 is TGTGCCAGCAGCCCACTAGCGGGGGGGCAGTACAATGAGCAGTTCTTC. Its translation is CASSPLAGGQYNEQFF.

The CDR3 loop reads CASRQQNTGELFF. In DNA form, the CDR3 reads TGTGCCAGCAGACAACAGAACACCGGGGAGCTGTTTTTT. J is TRBJ2-2 and V is TRBV28, with D hard to call. This CDR3 is built from 13 residues. V was trimmed by 6 bases and J by 1 base, leaving 6 bases between them. CDR1 and CDR2 from the germline V gene are MDHEN and SYDVKM. The full variable domain, completed using reference TRBV28 and TRBJ2-2, is DVKVTQSSRYLVKRTGEKVFLECVQDMDHENMFWYRQDPGLGLRLIYFSYDVKMKEKGDIPEGYSVSREKKERFSLILESASTNQTSMYLCASRQQNTGELFFGEGSRLTVL.

The rearrangement joins TRBV5-1 to TRBJ2-7, with D perhaps matching TRBD1 (5 bases). The CDR3 spans 13 residues. From germline, CDR1 is SGHRS and CDR2 YFSETQ. V was cut by 4 bases and J by 0 bases, with 8 bases left in between. The CDR3 reads CASSGASSYEQYF. CDR3 coding DNA: TGCGCCAGCAGCGGGGCAAGCTCCTACGAGCAGTACTTC.

The chain's CDR3 is CASSEGRYKAGETQYF. In nucleotides, the CDR3 is TGTGCCAGCAGCGAGGGACGGTATAAGGCCGGCGAGACCCAGTACTTC. The chain uses TRBV7-9 and TRBJ2-5; possibly TRBD1 or TRBD2 for D (5 bases each). Trimming cost V 5 bases and J 5 bases, with 21 bases left between them. Germline V gene data show CDR1 as SEHNR and CDR2 as FQNEAQ (reference sequence). This CDR3 contains 16 residues.

The chain combines TRBV29-1 with TRBJ2-2; D perhaps matches TRBD2 (5 bases). The CDR3 contains 14 residues. Trimming stripped 5 bases from V and 1 base from J, with 11 bases between. Looked up from germline, CDR1 is SQVTM and CDR2 is ANQGSEA. Here the CDR3 DNA reads TGCAGCGTTATGAGGGATCAGAACACCGGGGAGCTGTTTTTT. Translation: CSVMRDQNTGELFF.

The chain combines TRBV5-1 with TRBJ2-1, with 7 bases aligning to TRBD2. Per the germline V gene, CDR1 is SGHRS and CDR2 is YFSETQ. With 4 bases clipped from V and 6 bases from J, the junction kept 10 bases outside the gene matches. This CDR3 has 15 amino acids. CDR3 nucleotides: TGCGCCAGCAGCCCCTTGCCACTAGCGACCAATGAGCAGTTCTTC. This encodes CASSPLPLATNEQFF. Variable domain in full (rest from reference TRBV5-1 and TRBJ2-1): KAGVTQTPRYLIKTRGQQVTLSCSPISGHRSVSWYQQTPGQGLQFLFEYFSETQRNKGNFPGRFSGRQFSNSRSEMNVSTLELGDSALYLCASSPLPLATNEQFFGPGTRLTVL.

V and J are TRBV11-3 and TRBJ2-5; 10 nucleotides line up with TRBD2. The V gene's germline CDR1 is SGHNT and CDR2 YENEEA. This CDR3 spans 16 amino acids. Unmatched junction bases numbered 10, after V lost 5 bases and J lost 4 bases. In nucleotides, the CDR3 is TGTGCCAGCAGCCTCCGGACTAGCGGAGAGGGAGAGACCCAGTACTTC. Residues: CASSLRTSGEGETQYF.